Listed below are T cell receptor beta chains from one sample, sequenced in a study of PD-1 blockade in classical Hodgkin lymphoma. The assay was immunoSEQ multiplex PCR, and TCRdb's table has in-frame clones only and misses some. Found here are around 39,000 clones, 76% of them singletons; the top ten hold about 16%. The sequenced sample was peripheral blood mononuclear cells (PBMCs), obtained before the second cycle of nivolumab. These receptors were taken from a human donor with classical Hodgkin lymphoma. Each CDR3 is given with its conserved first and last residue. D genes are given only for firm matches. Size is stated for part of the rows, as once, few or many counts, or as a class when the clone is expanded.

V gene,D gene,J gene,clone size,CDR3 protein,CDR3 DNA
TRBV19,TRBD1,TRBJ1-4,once,CASSMFGQGASNEKLFF,TGTGCCAGTAGTATGTTCGGGCAGGGGGCGTCTAATGAAAAACTGTTTTTT
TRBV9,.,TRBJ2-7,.,CASSASGYEQYF,TGTGCCAGCAGCGCCTCAGGGTACGAGCAGTACTTC
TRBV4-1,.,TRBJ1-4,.,CASSQGDGRQANEKLFF,TGCGCCAGCAGCCAAGGGGATGGGAGGCAGGCTAATGAAAAACTGTTTTTT
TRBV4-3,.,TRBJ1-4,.,CASSQEWGTFTTNEKLFF,TGCGCCAGCAGCCAAGAATGGGGGACGTTCACAACTAATGAAAAACTGTTTTTT
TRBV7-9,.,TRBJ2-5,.,CASSSRVAKTQYF,TGTGCCAGCAGCTCCAGGGTCGCGAAGACCCAGTACTTC
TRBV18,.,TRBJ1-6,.,CASSPSREMNSPLHF,TGTGCCAGCTCACCGTCCAGGGAAATGAATTCACCCCTCCACTTT
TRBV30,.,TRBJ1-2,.,CAWSVMEGYGYTF,TGTGCCTGGAGTGTCATGGAGGGCTATGGCTACACCTTC
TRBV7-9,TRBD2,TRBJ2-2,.,CASSTHGTSVGELFF,TGTGCCAGCAGCACACACGGGACTAGCGTCGGGGAGCTGTTTTTT
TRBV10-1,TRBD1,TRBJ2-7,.,CASSGRQGAPNEQYF,TGCGCCAGCAGTGGTAGACAGGGAGCCCCCAACGAGCAGTACTTC
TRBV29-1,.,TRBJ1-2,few,CSVEVEGSYTF,TGCAGCGTTGAAGTGGAGGGGAGCTACACCTTC
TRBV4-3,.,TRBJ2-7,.,CASSQMRIADEQYF,TGCGCCAGCAGCCAGATGAGAATAGCAGACGAGCAGTACTTC
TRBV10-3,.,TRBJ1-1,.,CAIRQGSTEAFF,TGTGCCATCAGGCAGGGGTCCACTGAAGCTTTCTTT
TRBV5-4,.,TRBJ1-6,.,CASSLDLESSYNSPLHF,TGTGCCAGCAGCTTGGATTTGGAGAGCTCCTATAATTCACCCCTCCACTTT
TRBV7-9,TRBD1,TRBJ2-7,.,CASRGTDYEQYF,TGTGCCAGCAGGGGGACAGACTACGAGCAGTACTTC
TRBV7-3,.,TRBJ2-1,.,CASSLAPRDTPSYNEQFF,TGTGCCAGCAGCTTAGCCCCTCGGGACACGCCCTCCTACAATGAGCAGTTCTTC
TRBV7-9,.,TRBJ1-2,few,CASSLDLRGRLRGYTF,TGTGCCAGCAGCTTAGATCTTAGGGGACGCCTACGGGGCTACACCTTC
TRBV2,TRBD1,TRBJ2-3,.,CASGQGTDTQYF,TGTGCCAGCGGACAGGGCACAGATACGCAGTATTTT
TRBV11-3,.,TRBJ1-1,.,CASSRPGGDAFF,TGTGCCAGCAGCCGACCCGGAGGGGACGCTTTCTTT
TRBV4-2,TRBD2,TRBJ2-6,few,CASSQWTSGGADIGANVLTF,TGTGCCAGCAGCCAATGGACTAGCGGGGGGGCCGATATTGGGGCCAACGTCCTGACTTTC
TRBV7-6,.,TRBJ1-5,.,CASSLGRAQPQHF,TGTGCCAGCAGCTTAGGCAGGGCTCAGCCCCAGCATTTT
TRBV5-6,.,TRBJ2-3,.,CASSLGGGSTDTQYF,TGTGCCAGCAGCTTGGGGGGAGGTAGCACAGATACGCAGTATTTT
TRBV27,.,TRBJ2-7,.,CASSFDTGSEQYF,TGTGCCAGCAGTTTTGACACTGGATCCGAGCAGTACTTC
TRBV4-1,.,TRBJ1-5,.,CASSLSQGGGHQPQHF,TGCGCCAGCAGTCTCTCCCAAGGCGGGGGGCATCAGCCCCAGCATTTT
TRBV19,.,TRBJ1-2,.,CASSIDFSRPYGYTF,TGTGCCAGTAGTATAGATTTCAGCAGGCCGTATGGCTACACCTTC
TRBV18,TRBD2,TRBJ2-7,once,CASSPQGSGGPEQYF,TGTGCCAGCTCACCACAGGGTAGCGGGGGGCCCGAGCAGTACTTC
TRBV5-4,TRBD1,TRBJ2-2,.,CASSWGQDTGELFF,TGTGCCAGCAGCTGGGGACAGGACACCGGGGAGCTGTTTTTT
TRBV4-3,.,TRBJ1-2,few,CASSQDGTEYGYTF,TGCGCCAGCAGCCAAGATGGGACGGAATATGGCTACACCTTC
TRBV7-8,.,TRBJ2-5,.,CASSLVRQETQYF,TGTGCCAGCAGCTTAGTTAGGCAAGAGACCCAGTACTTC
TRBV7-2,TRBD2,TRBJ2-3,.,CASSLSGRAGDTDTQYF,TGTGCCAGCAGCTTAAGTGGGCGAGCGGGGGACACAGATACGCAGTATTTT
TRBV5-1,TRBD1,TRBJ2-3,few,CASSNRGQLSTDTQYF,TGCGCCAGCAGCAACCGGGGACAGCTGTCCACAGATACGCAGTATTTT
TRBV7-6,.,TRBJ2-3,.,CASSSTDTQYF,TGTGCCAGCAGCTCCACAGATACGCAGTATTTT
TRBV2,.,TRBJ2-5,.,CASSPSLRQQETQYF,TGTGCCAGCAGCCCCTCGCTTAGACAGCAAGAGACCCAGTACTTC
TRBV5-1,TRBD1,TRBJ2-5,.,CASSLQGDRWETQYF,TGCGCCAGCAGCTTGCAAGGGGACAGATGGGAGACCCAGTACTTC
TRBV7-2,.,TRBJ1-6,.,CASSPVAYNSPLHF,TGTGCCAGCAGCCCCGTAGCCTATAATTCACCCCTCCACTTT
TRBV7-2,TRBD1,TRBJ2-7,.,CASSLVEGTGGNF,TGTGCCAGCAGCTTAGTGGAGGGGACAGGGGGCAACTTC
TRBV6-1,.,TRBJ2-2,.,CASTLDSGNTGELFF,TGTGCCAGCACTCTTGACAGCGGGAACACCGGGGAGCTGTTTTTT
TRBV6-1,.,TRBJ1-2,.,CAILSPLNYGYTF,TGTGCCATCCTTTCCCCCCTAAACTATGGCTACACCTTC
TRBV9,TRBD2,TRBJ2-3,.,CASSVYGEGGTDTQYF,TGTGCCAGCAGCGTCTACGGGGAGGGAGGCACAGATACGCAGTATTTT
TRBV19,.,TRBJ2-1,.,CASSIEWTGRDEQFF,TGTGCCAGTAGTATAGAATGGACGGGTCGGGATGAGCAGTTCTTC
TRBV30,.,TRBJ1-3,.,CAWSPRVGGNTIYF,TGTGCCTGGAGTCCCAGGGTGGGTGGAAACACCATATATTTT
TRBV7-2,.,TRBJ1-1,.,CASSLYGRNTEAFF,TGTGCCAGCAGCTTATACGGGAGGAACACTGAAGCTTTCTTT
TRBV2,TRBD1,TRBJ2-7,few,CAKRTGRWVEQYF,TGTGCCAAACGGACAGGGAGGTGGGTCGAGCAGTACTTC
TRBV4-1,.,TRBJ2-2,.,CASSLRIGEELFF,TGCGCCAGCAGCCTAAGGATAGGTGAGGAGCTGTTTTTT
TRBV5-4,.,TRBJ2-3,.,CASSLSVTDTQYF,TGTGCCAGCAGCTTAAGTGTCACAGATACGCAGTATTTT
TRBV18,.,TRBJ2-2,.,CASSPIAGELFF,TGTGCCAGCTCACCGATAGCCGGGGAGCTGTTTTTT